This TCR beta chain derives from a study of cytomegalovirus exposure and HLA in healthy donors. The primer mix had 60 Vbeta and 13 Jbeta primers. Clones were sequenced by immunoSEQ multiplex PCR, and TCRdb holds only the in-frame ones, with some missing. The table includes 140,000 to 150,000 clones, approximately 73% detected once. Details on this clone: Its cognate antigen is unknown.

Trimming pared 5 bases from V and 6 bases from J, leaving 19 bases between. CDR1 and CDR2 (germline): SEHNR, FQNEAQ (reference sequence). The CDR3 extends over 15 amino acids. Broader study findings: CMV serostatus was the sole immune exposure data available.

Sequencing was carried out using PBMCs. The source of this sequence is a woman between 18 and 30 years old in good health and CMV-seronegative. This chain uses TRBV7-9 with TRBJ1-2, with TRBD1 as a possible D gene (5 bases). CDR3 protein: CASSLGGRGADGYTF. The CDR3 DNA follows: TGTGCCAGCAGCCTGGGTGGGCGGGGCGCTGATGGCTACACCTTC.